Presented here are 31 T cell receptor beta chains from one specimen sequenced in a study of identifying expanded T cells in peripheral blood. The protocol was immunoSEQ multiplex PCR, while the TCRdb copy is restricted to in-frame clones and leaves out a portion. The sample consists of around 50,000 clones, around 90% of them appearing once. Sequencing used blood. The receptors shown here come from a person aged 18 to 70 in good health.

The J gene is TRBJ2-2, the V gene TRBV11-2; no firm D call. Trimming stripped 5 bases from V and 5 bases from J, with 9 bases between. The CDR3 is made up of 13 amino acids. The germline V gene has CDR1 SGHAT and CDR2 FQNNGV. CDR3 loop: CASSLIRTGELFF. The CDR3 DNA is TGTGCCAGCAGCCTCATCCGAACCGGGGAGCTGTTTTTT.

This chain uses TRBV6-4 with TRBJ2-6; D is unclear. The CDR3 totals 13 residues. Trimming removed 6 bases from V and 4 bases from J, with 7 bases in between. Germline CDR1 is MRHNA and CDR2 is SNTAGT. The CDR3 loop is CASSPEGANVLTF. CDR3 DNA sequence: TGTGCCAGCAGCCCTGAAGGGGCCAACGTCCTGACTTTC.

The rearrangement uses TRBV29-1 and TRBJ2-7, with 9 nucleotides matching TRBD1. The CDR3 is 12 amino acids. The J segment lost 5 bases and the V segment lost 7 bases, leaving 6 bases of the junction unmatched. In germline, CDR1 is SQVTM, CDR2 ANQGSEA. The CDR3 loop reads CSGRTGANEQYF. The CDR3 nucleotides are TGCAGCGGAAGGACAGGGGCCAACGAGCAGTACTTC.

This rearrangement joins TRBV21-1 to TRBJ2-5. TRBV21-1 is termed a pseudogene. CDR3 size: 13 residues. The CDR3 nucleotides read TGTGCCAGCAGCAAAGGGAAGCAAGAGACCCAGTACTTC. Translating gives CASSKGKQETQYF.

This clone has a handful of counts. V is TRBV2 and J is TRBJ1-5; no definite D call. CDR3 size: 13 residues. The V gene's germline CDR1 is SNHLY and CDR2 FYNNEI. V was trimmed by 6 bases and J by 0 bases, leaving 6 bases between them. This CDR3 is CASRGTSNQPQHF. Here the CDR3 DNA reads TGTGCCAGCAGAGGCACTAGCAATCAGCCCCAGCATTTT.

The chain is built from TRBV27 and TRBJ1-6; D ambiguous. The CDR3 runs to 14 residues. Per the germline V gene, CDR1 is MNHEY and CDR2 is SMNVEV (reference sequence). Between the trimmed V and J ends, which lost 3 bases and 10 bases, there was a span of 13 bases. The CDR3 nucleotides are TGTGCCAGCAGTTTGGGCCAGGCTGTGTCACCCCTCCACTTT. Protein sequence: CASSLGQAVSPLHF.

The V call is TRBV21-1, the J call TRBJ1-2. TRBV21-1 is reported as a pseudogene. The CDR3 runs 16 residues. DNA for the CDR3: TGTGCCAGCAGCAAAGGGATTTGGGGGATATGCTATGGCTACACCTTC. Translated, it gives CASSKGIWGICYGYTF.

Turning to this clone: A junction end diverges from the germline sequence, so it may reflect a read error. The CDR3 region is CASSSPNRPQHF. The CDR3 DNA is TGTGCCAGCAGCTCGCCCAATCGGCCCCAGCATTTT. J is TRBJ1-5 and V is TRBV7-2; D gene unclear. CDR1 is SGHTA and CDR2 is FQGNSA in the germline V gene. The CDR3 loop spans 12 amino acids.

The V and J genes are TRBV7-2 and TRBJ2-3; D gene uncertain. Germline CDR1 reads SGHTA; CDR2 reads FQGNSA. The ends were cut back, 2 bases at V and 4 bases at J, with 4 bases in the middle. The CDR3 is 12 amino acids. The CDR3 here is CASSLSSDTQYF. Written as DNA, the CDR3 is TGTGCCAGCAGCTTATCATCAGATACGCAGTATTTT.

The count of this clone is one. The CDR3 region has the DNA TGCGCCAGCAGCCAAGAGTATGGGACCCGCGGTGAAAAACTGTTTTTT. It yields the protein CASSQEYGTRGEKLFF. The chain is built from TRBV4-3 and TRBJ1-4, with a tentative D call TRBD1 (5 bases). Trimming removed 0 bases at V and 7 bases at J, with 15 bases between. CDR1 LGHNA and CDR2 YSLEER come from the germline V gene. CDR3 length: 16 amino acids.

V is TRBV5-1 and J is TRBJ2-7; TRBD1 matches 9 bases. The germline gives CDR1 SGHRS, CDR2 YFSETQ. Trimming at V came to 3 bases and at J to 5 bases, leaving 6 bases not matched to a gene. This CDR3 has 14 amino acids. CDR3 protein: CASSWGDREDEQYF. CDR3 sequence (DNA): TGCGCCAGCAGCTGGGGGGACAGGGAGGACGAGCAGTACTTC.

The gene calls are TRBV30 and TRBJ2-5; TRBD2 matches at 14 bases. J gave up 7 bases and V 2 bases, and 12 bases lay outside the gene matches. Germline V gene data show CDR1 as GTSNPN and CDR2 as SVGIG (reference sequence). CDR3 size: 17 residues. CDR3 sequence (DNA): TGTGCCTGGAGTTATCTCGGACTAGCGGGGGGCCACGGGACCCAGTACTTC. Translation: CAWSYLGLAGGHGTQYF.

The chain employs TRBV6-5 and TRBJ2-7; D may be TRBD2 (5 bases). Trimming shortened V by 5 bases and J by 7 bases, and 9 bases separated the two germline ends. Germline CDR1 MNHEY, CDR2 SVGAGI. This CDR3 region has 11 residues. CDR3 DNA: TGTGCCAGCAGTAACGGGAATGAGCAGTACTTC. It translates to CASSNGNEQYF.

The chain links TRBV19 to TRBJ1-6, with 10 bases lining up with TRBD1. Trimming removed 5 bases from V and 7 bases from J; junction bases left unmatched: 5. This CDR3 comprises 15 residues. The germline V gene encodes CDR1 LNHDA and CDR2 SQIVND (reference sequence). CDR3 loop: CASSVGQGQNSPLHF. CDR3 coding DNA: TGTGCCAGTAGTGTGGGACAGGGGCAGAATTCACCCCTCCACTTT.

The chain recombines TRBV6-1 with TRBJ1-5; D is uncertain. This CDR3 is built from 13 residues. Trimming took off 6 bases at V and 3 bases at J, with 9 bases between the two ends. Germline-derived CDR1 and CDR2 are MNHNS and SASEGT. The CDR3 DNA reads TGTGCCAGCAGCGGACCTCCCAATCAGCCCCAGCATTTT. It codes for CASSGPPNQPQHF.

The chain is built from TRBV25-1 and TRBJ2-7, with 8 bases that match TRBD1. V lost 7 bases, J lost 2 bases, and 7 bases stayed unmatched. The CDR3 sequence is 14 residues long. Germline-derived CDR1 and CDR2 are MGHDK and SYGVNS. The CDR3 DNA reads TGTGCCAGCACCCGGACAGGGTCTCCCTACGAGCAGTACTTC. Residues: CASTRTGSPYEQYF.

V usage is TRBV10-3 and J usage is TRBJ2-5; possible D gene TRBD1, 5 bases. Trimming took 3 bases from V and 0 from J, leaving 17 bases between them. CDR3 size: 17 residues. CDR1 ENHRY and CDR2 SYGVKD come from the germline V gene. The CDR3 bases are TGTGCCATCAGTGACCCAGGGCAGGGATTGTACCAAGAGACCCAGTACTTC. This encodes CAISDPGQGLYQETQYF.

This chain joins TRBV4-2 and TRBJ2-3; D not resolved. This CDR3 region has 15 residues. The germline V gene encodes CDR1 LGHNA and CDR2 YNFKEQ. V lost 1 base to trimming and J lost 2 bases, with 10 bases between them. CDR3 loop: CASSQGSRNTDTQYF. The CDR3 nucleotides are TGTGCCAGCAGCCAAGGGTCGCGGAACACAGATACGCAGTATTTT.

The rearrangement joins TRBV7-8 to TRBJ2-5; D call uncertain. This CDR3 is 12 amino acids long. Germline V gene data show CDR1 as SGHVS and CDR2 as FQNEAQ. Trimming left V 6 bases short and J 7 bases short, with 12 bases between. The DNA of the CDR3 is TGTGCCAGCAGAGGCTCCCTTGGGACCCAGTACTTC. Protein: CASRGSLGTQYF.

V gene TRBV14 combines with J gene TRBJ2-7, with D possibly matching TRBD1 (6 bases). V lost 5 bases and J 6 bases, leaving 17 bases between the germline ends. Germline V gene data show CDR1 as SGHDN and CDR2 as FVKESK. The CDR3 totals 14 residues. The CDR3, as DNA: TGTGCCAGCAGCTCTCCAGTTCGCAGGGGCGAGCAGTACTTC. It is translated as CASSSPVRRGEQYF.

The rearrangement uses TRBV9 and TRBJ1-2; TRBD1 is a possible D gene (6 bases). V shed 3 bases and J shed 4 bases, with 13 bases lying between them. Germline V lookup: CDR1 SGDLS, CDR2 YYNGEE. This CDR3 is 14 amino acids long. The CDR3 nucleotides are TGTGCCAGCAGCGGGCAGGGGTGGATCTATGGCTACACCTTC. This translates into CASSGQGWIYGYTF.

The genes are TRBV5-1 and TRBJ2-7; 9 nucleotides line up with TRBD1. J was trimmed by 3 bases and V by 5 bases; bases with no gene match: 9. Per the germline V gene, CDR1 is SGHRS and CDR2 is YFSETQ. This CDR3 has 15 residues. This CDR3 is CASSQYGTGFYEQYF. The CDR3 nucleotides read TGCGCCAGCAGTCAATACGGGACAGGGTTCTACGAGCAGTACTTC.

This CDR3 is CASTPGVYGYTF. Here the CDR3 DNA reads TGTGCCAGCACCCCTGGGGTCTATGGCTACACCTTC. The rearrangement joins TRBV28 to TRBJ1-2; D is ambiguous. The CDR3 has 12 amino acids. The V end lost 7 bases, the J end lost 4 bases, and 10 bases lay between the germline ends. Germline CDR1 and CDR2: MDHEN and SYDVKM.

This clone has just one count. The chain links TRBV5-1 to TRBJ2-2; D not certain. The CDR3 consists of 14 residues. Germline lookup yields CDR1 SGHRS and CDR2 YFSETQ. Trimming removed 0 bases from V and 1 base from J, with 4 bases in between. Here the CDR3 reads CASSLDMNTGELFF. In nucleotides, the CDR3 is TGCGCCAGCAGCTTGGACATGAACACCGGGGAGCTGTTTTTT.

The chain recombines TRBV7-2 with TRBJ1-5; 7 bases are shared with TRBD1. Germline V gives CDR1 SGHTA, CDR2 FQGNSA. The CDR3 is 15 amino acids. The J segment lost 4 bases and the V segment lost 4 bases, leaving 7 bases of the junction unmatched. CDR3 bases: TGTGCCAGCAGCTCGAGGACAGGCTCGAATCAGCCCCAGCATTTT. Amino acid sequence: CASSSRTGSNQPQHF.

The chain is built from TRBV2 and TRBJ1-4; 10 bases agree with TRBD1. Germline loops: CDR1 SNHLY, CDR2 FYNNEI. The J segment lost 6 bases and the V segment lost 5 bases, leaving 3 bases of the junction unmatched. The CDR3 length is 14 residues. For the CDR3, the DNA is TGTGCCAGCAGTCGGGACAGGGGAGATGAAAAACTGTTTTTT. It is translated as CASSRDRGDEKLFF.

The rearrangement joins TRBV5-1 to TRBJ2-7, with D possibly being TRBD2 (7 bases). V gave up 2 bases and J gave up 4 bases, with 16 bases separating them. This CDR3 has 15 amino acids. The germline V gene has CDR1 SGHRS and CDR2 YFSETQ. The CDR3 region is CASSFLEGEGYEQYF. For the CDR3, the DNA is TGCGCCAGCAGCTTCCTAGAGGGGGAGGGGTACGAGCAGTACTTC.

This clone was recorded only once. The chain combines TRBV7-3 with TRBJ2-5; 10 bases fit TRBD2. Germline loops: CDR1 SGHTA, CDR2 FQGTGA. There are 19 residues in the CDR3. The V and J ends lost 6 bases and 5 bases, in that order; junction bases with no gene match: 21. CDR3 sequence reads: CASRIGSREREGQSETQYF. CDR3 bases: TGTGCCAGCAGAATAGGGTCCCGTGAGCGGGAGGGCCAGTCGGAGACCCAGTACTTC. The full variable domain, completed using reference TRBV7-3 and TRBJ2-5, is GAGVSQTPSNKVTEKGKYVELRCDPISGHTALYWYRQSLGQGPEFLIYFQGTGAADDSGLPNDRFFAVRPEGSVSTLKIQRTERGDSAVYLCASRIGSREREGQSETQYFGPGTRLLVL.

The V call is TRBV29-1, the J call TRBJ2-7; D may be TRBD2 (6 bases). This CDR3 is 14 amino acids long. Per the germline V gene, CDR1 is SQVTM and CDR2 is ANQGSEA. V lost 3 bases and J 5 bases, leaving 17 bases between the germline ends. The CDR3 region has the DNA TGCAGCGTTGATTGGGGGGAGACGGAGAACGAGCAGTACTTC. Its translation is CSVDWGETENEQYF.

The chain uses TRBV19 and TRBJ2-3, with D unresolved. Germline V gene data show CDR1 as LNHDA and CDR2 as SQIVND (reference sequence). The length of the CDR3 is 14 residues. Trimming took 4 bases from V and 0 from J, leaving 8 bases between them. The CDR3 coding sequence is TGTGCCAGTAGTAGTGGGGATAGCACAGATACGCAGTATTTT. As protein: CASSSGDSTDTQYF.

The rearrangement uses TRBV2 and TRBJ1-2, with D hard to call. The CDR3 is 12 residues long. The V and J ends lost 6 bases and 4 bases respectively, with 9 bases between them. Germline loops: CDR1 SNHLY, CDR2 FYNNEI. The CDR3 loop reads CASSGSSYGYTF. DNA for the CDR3: TGTGCCAGCAGCGGTTCGTCCTATGGCTACACCTTC.